This T cell receptor (beta chain) is from a study of cytomegalovirus exposure and HLA in healthy donors. This CDR3 spans 15 amino acids. The germline gives CDR1 SNHLY, CDR2 FYNNEI. The ends lost 6 bases at V and 6 bases at J; junction bases unmatched: 12. Primers included in the PCR were 60 Vbeta and 13 Jbeta primers. Here immunoSEQ multiplex PCR was the method, and the copy in TCRdb shows in-frame clones only, minus some. Reported are about 200,000 clones; the ten largest clones contain roughly 1.1%. Sequenced: PBMCs. The receptor was isolated from a girl aged 2 to 10 in good health and CMV-seropositive. The chain employs TRBV2 and TRBJ1-2; 8 bases are shared with TRBD1. The CDR3: CASRSGGQGVDGYTF. CDR3 in DNA: TGTGCCAGCAGGAGTGGTGGACAGGGCGTCGATGGCTACACCTTC.